These 23 T cell receptor beta chains came from one sample sequenced in a study of human thymus T cells. Only in-frame clones appear in the TCRdb table, and some are missing; sequencing was by immunoSEQ multiplex PCR. The table shows 45,000 to 50,000 clones, with 95% occurring only once. Material for sequencing was blood. The receptors originated from a girl under three years old with a congenital heart defect but otherwise immunologically healthy.

CDR3 nucleotides: TGTGCCAGCAGTTACCCTGGGACTACGAACACTGAAGCTTTCTTT. Protein sequence: CASSYPGTTNTEAFF. The chain carries TRBV6-6 and TRBJ1-1; D may be TRBD1 (5 bases). CDR3 length: 15 residues. V lost 2 bases to trimming and J lost 1 base, with 11 bases between them. Germline-derived CDR1 and CDR2 are MNHNY and SVGAGI (reference sequence).

The chain is built from TRBV9 and TRBJ2-7; D tentatively reads TRBD1 or TRBD2 (5 bases each). The germline gives CDR1 SGDLS, CDR2 YYNGEE. The CDR3 covers 15 residues. Trimming removed 3 bases from V and 5 bases from J, with 18 bases in between. CDR3 in amino acids: CASSASGRRVDEQYF. The CDR3 DNA follows: TGTGCCAGCAGCGCCTCGGGACGGCGCGTGGACGAGCAGTACTTC. The variable domain in full, completed from reference TRBV9 and TRBJ2-7, reads DSGVTQTPKHLITATGQRVTLRCSPRSGDLSVYWYQQSLDQGLQFLIQYYNGEERAKGNILERFSAQQFPDLHSELNLSSLELGDSALYFCASSASGRRVDEQYFGPGTRLTVT.

The chain carries TRBV28 and TRBJ1-2, with D possibly being TRBD1 (5 bases). Germline CDR1 MDHEN, CDR2 SYDVKM. The CDR3 length is 12 residues. V was shortened by 4 bases and J by 3 bases, with 6 bases between the two germline ends. CDR3 sequence reads: CASSSGHYGYTF. The CDR3 nucleotides read TGTGCCAGCAGTTCAGGGCACTATGGCTACACCTTC.

The chain has TRBV11-2 and TRBJ1-2; 10 bases fit TRBD1. This CDR3 is 19 amino acids long. CDR1 SGHAT and CDR2 FQNNGV come from the germline V gene. V lost 4 bases to trimming and J lost 2 bases; unmatched junction nucleotides: 16. The chain's CDR3 is CASSSTSIPRDRGNYGYTF. The CDR3 DNA reads TGTGCCAGCAGCTCAACGAGCATCCCCCGGGACAGGGGAAACTATGGCTACACCTTC.

The chain has TRBV7-2 and TRBJ2-5, with D possibly matching TRBD2 (5 bases). V was trimmed by 6 bases and J by 0 bases, leaving 11 bases between them. Germline V gene sequence: CDR1 SGHTA, CDR2 FQGNSA. The CDR3 loop spans 14 amino acids. CDR3 amino acids: CASRLGRYQETQYF. The CDR3 DNA reads TGTGCCAGCAGACTAGGTCGGTACCAAGAGACCCAGTACTTC. Together with reference TRBV7-2 and TRBJ2-5, the CDR3 gives the full variable domain: GAGVSQSPSNKVTEKGKDVELRCDPISGHTALYWYRQSLGQGLEFLIYFQGNSAPDKSGLPSDRFSAERTGGSVSTLTIQRTQQEDSAVYLCASRLGRYQETQYFGPGTRLLVL.

The chain has TRBV6-1 and TRBJ1-4, with 7 nucleotides matching TRBD1. This CDR3 contains 15 residues. CDR1 and CDR2 from the germline V gene are MNHNS and SASEGT. Trimming removed 1 base from V and 7 bases from J; junction bases left unmatched: 6. The CDR3, as DNA: TGTGCCAGCAGTGAAGTTAGGGGGCGCGGTGAAAAACTGTTTTTT. Translation: CASSEVRGRGEKLFF.

Written as DNA, the CDR3 is TGTGCCAGCAGCTTATCGTATACTGAAGCTTTCTTT. This gives the protein CASSLSYTEAFF. This rearrangement joins TRBV7-9 to TRBJ1-1; D is unclear. The germline V gene encodes CDR1 SEHNR and CDR2 FQNEAQ (reference sequence). V lost 2 bases and J lost 5, with 6 bases in between. The CDR3 contains 12 residues.

The chain employs TRBV6-5 and TRBJ2-7; 12 nucleotides agree with TRBD2. Germline V gene data show CDR1 as MNHEY and CDR2 as SVGAGI. This CDR3 has 15 residues. With V trimmed by 5 bases and J by 4 bases, 6 bases remained unmatched. CDR3 region: CASSQRTSGNYEQYF. DNA of the CDR3: TGTGCCAGCAGTCAGAGGACTAGCGGGAATTACGAGCAGTACTTC.

The chain uses TRBV7-9 and TRBJ2-5; D call uncertain. There are 13 residues in the CDR3. The germline V gene has CDR1 SEHNR and CDR2 FQNEAQ (reference sequence). V was pared by 5 bases and J by 7 bases, with 14 bases between. This chain's CDR3 is CASSPPALGTQYF. CDR3 coding DNA: TGTGCCAGCAGCCCCCCAGCCCTTGGGACCCAGTACTTC.

J is TRBJ2-1 and V is TRBV5-1; TRBD2 matches 14 bases. The trim removed 3 bases at V and 1 base at J, leaving 3 bases unmatched. The CDR3 runs 17 residues. CDR1 is SGHRS, CDR2 YFSETQ, per germline. This chain's CDR3 is CASSSGTSGSSYNEQFF. CDR3 in DNA: TGCGCCAGCAGCTCCGGGACTAGCGGGAGTTCCTACAATGAGCAGTTCTTC. The whole variable domain, remainder taken from reference TRBV5-1 and TRBJ2-1, is KAGVTQTPRYLIKTRGQQVTLSCSPISGHRSVSWYQQTPGQGLQFLFEYFSETQRNKGNFPGRFSGRQFSNSRSEMNVSTLELGDSALYLCASSSGTSGSSYNEQFFGPGTRLTVL.

The rearrangement links TRBV2 to TRBJ2-7, with TRBD1 as a possible D gene (5 bases). Germline V lookup: CDR1 SNHLY, CDR2 FYNNEI. The CDR3 totals 14 residues. V gave up 4 bases and J gave up 2 bases, with 12 bases separating them. The chain's CDR3 is CASSGGTPTYEQYF. DNA for the CDR3: TGTGCCAGCAGTGGGGGCACGCCCACCTACGAGCAGTACTTC.

This sequence joins TRBV19 and TRBJ2-3, with no clear D. The CDR3 length is 16 residues. V lost 3 bases and J lost 1, with 14 bases in between. CDR1 is LNHDA and CDR2 is SQIVND in the germline V gene (reference sequence). The CDR3 is CASSILDGAGTDTQYF. CDR3 nucleotides: TGTGCCAGTAGTATCCTGGACGGAGCTGGCACAGATACGCAGTATTTT.

The chain employs TRBV19 and TRBJ2-1, with 9 bases aligning to TRBD1. V trimming: 6 bases; J trimming: 4 bases; junction bases outside the gene matches: 10. This CDR3 is 16 amino acids long. CDR1 is LNHDA and CDR2 is SQIVND in the germline V gene (reference sequence). As DNA, the CDR3 is TGTGCCAGTAGCGCCTGGACAGGGGAGAGGTACAATGAGCAGTTCTTC. It is translated as CASSAWTGERYNEQFF.

V gene TRBV18 combines with J gene TRBJ2-1; the D is unclear. Trimming took 3 bases from V and 6 from J, leaving 9 bases between them. The CDR3 is 13 residues long. Germline assignment: CDR1 KGHSH and CDR2 LQKENI. CDR3 sequence: CASSPATPNEQFF. CDR3 sequence (DNA): TGTGCCAGCTCACCGGCTACACCCAATGAGCAGTTCTTC.

CDR3 sequence reads: CASSQSVSADTQYF. The DNA of the CDR3 is TGTGCCAGCAGCCAATCGGTGAGCGCAGATACGCAGTATTTT. The chain is built from TRBV16 and TRBJ2-3; D gene unclear. This CDR3 has 14 residues. The germline V gene encodes CDR1 KGHSY and CDR2 FQNENV. The V and J ends lost 0 bases and 4 bases respectively, with 8 bases between them. The whole variable domain, remainder taken from reference TRBV16 and TRBJ2-3, is GEEVAQTPKHLVRGEGQKAKLYCAPIKGHSYVFWYQQVLKNEFKFLISFQNENVFDETGMPKERFSAKCLPNSPCSLEIQATKLEDSAVYFCASSQSVSADTQYFGPGTRLTVL.

V is TRBV27 and J is TRBJ1-5; no clear D gene. Germline V gene lookup returns CDR1 MNHEY and CDR2 SMNVEV (reference sequence). CDR3 length: 13 amino acids. V lost 3 bases, J lost 3 bases, and 6 bases lay in between. The CDR3 here is CASSLVINQPQHF. The CDR3, as DNA: TGTGCCAGCAGTTTGGTTATCAATCAGCCCCAGCATTTT.

V gene TRBV2 combines with J gene TRBJ1-1, with TRBD1 matching over 10 bases. The V gene's germline CDR1 is SNHLY and CDR2 FYNNEI. V gave up 4 bases and J gave up 10 bases; unmatched junction bases: 6. This CDR3 is built from 13 residues. This chain's CDR3 is CASSAGQGLGAFF. The DNA of the CDR3 is TGTGCCAGCAGTGCGGGACAGGGGTTAGGAGCTTTCTTT.

This rearrangement joins TRBV27 to TRBJ2-7; no firm D call. This CDR3 contains 11 residues. Germline V gene sequence: CDR1 MNHEY, CDR2 SMNVEV (reference sequence). The V end lost 6 bases, the J end lost 4 bases, and 7 bases lay between the germline ends. The CDR3 sequence: CASRTTYEQYF. As DNA, the CDR3 is TGTGCCAGCAGAACCACATACGAGCAGTACTTC.

This chain uses TRBV7-2 with TRBJ1-1; D is unresolved. The CDR3 spans 15 residues. Trimming took 2 bases from V and 3 from J, leaving 13 bases between them. CDR1 SGHTA and CDR2 FQGNSA come from the germline V gene. CDR3 residues: CASSLSPTEDTEAFF. The CDR3 region has the DNA TGTGCCAGCAGCTTATCCCCTACGGAGGACACTGAAGCTTTCTTT.

This chain uses TRBV6-5 with TRBJ1-1; the D is unclear. This CDR3 is 13 amino acids long. Germline V gives CDR1 MNHEY, CDR2 SVGAGI. The V and J ends lost 8 bases and 3 bases respectively, with 13 bases between them. CDR3 coding DNA: TGTGCCAGCTACGGACGGAGGGACACTGAAGCTTTCTTT. Translation gives CASYGRRDTEAFF.

The chain employs TRBV27 and TRBJ2-1; tentative D call: TRBD1 (6 bases). Germline V CDR1 and CDR2: MNHEY, SMNVEV (reference sequence). The length of the CDR3 is 14 residues. V dropped 3 bases and J dropped 7 bases, with 13 bases sitting between them. CDR3 amino acids: CASSFTGIWNEQFF. The CDR3 nucleotides read TGTGCCAGCAGTTTTACAGGGATATGGAATGAGCAGTTCTTC.

The V and J genes are TRBV10-3 and TRBJ2-5; D remains unclear. The CDR3 sequence is 12 residues long. The germline gives CDR1 ENHRY, CDR2 SYGVKD. Trimming took off 8 bases at V and 5 bases at J, with 12 bases between the two ends. CDR3 sequence: CAIAGLAETQYF. Here the CDR3 DNA reads TGTGCCATCGCCGGCCTGGCGGAGACCCAGTACTTC.

The chain joins TRBV5-4 to TRBJ1-4, with D possibly being TRBD1 (5 bases). Germline V gives CDR1 SGHNT, CDR2 YYREEE (reference sequence). The CDR3 has 16 residues. V was cut by 3 bases and J by 2 bases, with 14 bases left in between. CDR3 amino acids: CASSSGPGRTNEKLFF. The CDR3 region has the DNA TGTGCCAGCAGCTCGGGGCCGGGACGGACTAATGAAAAACTGTTTTTT.